These 28 T cell receptor beta chains were sequenced from one sample in a study of regulatory T cells in long-lasting Graves disease. As for time point: newly diagnosed GD, antithyroid drugs for less than 3 months. PBMC-extracted RNA yielded the TCR library. Through Arm-PCR of CDR3 regions and iRepertoire HTBI primers, TCR beta libraries were built. TCRdb reprocessed the multiplex PCR reads with MiXCR, giving one entry per CDR3 protein. Of 370,000 or so distinct CDR3 sequences in the sample, 16% were seen once. A further study also used this sample, focusing on T cells in Graves' hyperthyroidism and ophthalmopathy.

Sequenced material: peripheral blood mononuclear cells (PBMCs), taken at new diagnosis, from a patient treated with antithyroid drugs. The receptor source for this set is a woman under 30 with Graves disease.

At least ten counts were recorded for this clonotype. The genes are TRBV27 and TRBJ2-3; 7 bases align to TRBD1. This CDR3 is 14 amino acids long. The ends lost 6 bases at V and 7 bases at J; junction bases unmatched: 10. Germline CDR1 is MNHEY and CDR2 is SMNVEV (reference sequence). The CDR3 DNA reads as TGTGCCAGCAGACGAGGGGGCGTCTCGAATACGCAGTATTTT. Its translation: CASRRGGVSNTQYF.

This clonotype has only a few counts. The V call is TRBV10-3, the J call TRBJ1-3; perhaps TRBD1 as D (6 bases). With 10 bases removed from V and 0 bases from J, the gap between germline ends came to 19 bases. This CDR3 has 16 amino acids. CDR1 and CDR2 from the germline V gene are ENHRY and SYGVKD. In DNA form, the CDR3 reads TGTGCCACCTGGGGGGGCAGCGCCAACTCTGGAAACACCATATATTTT. Its translation is CATWGGSANSGNTIYF.

This clonotype was recorded many times. This chain connects TRBV12-3 or TRBV12-4 to TRBJ1-5, with a weak D call TRBD1 (6 bases). Trimming shortened V by 5 bases and J by 1 base, and 6 bases separated the two germline ends. This CDR3 has 13 amino acids. DNA for the CDR3: TGTGCCAGCAGTGACAGGAGCAATCAGCCCCAGCATTTT. Translated, it gives CASSDRSNQPQHF.

This clonotype occurred many times. V and J are TRBV3-1 and TRBJ2-5; 10 bases fit TRBD2. With V trimmed by 1 base and J by 6 bases, 11 bases remained unmatched. The CDR3 extends over 17 amino acids. The germline gives CDR1 LGHDT, CDR2 YNNKEL (reference sequence). CDR3 region: CASSQGFRAGGEQTQYF. The CDR3 nucleotides are TGTGCCAGCAGCCAAGGGTTTCGAGCGGGGGGGGAACAGACCCAGTACTTC.

This clonotype was observed many times. The V gene is TRBV7-8, the J gene TRBJ1-2; no firm D call. The CDR3 loop spans 15 amino acids. Trimming took off 0 bases at V and 5 bases at J, with 13 bases between the two ends. Germline V gives CDR1 SGHVS, CDR2 FQNEAQ. CDR3 nucleotide sequence: TGTGCCAGCAGCTTAGCGCTGGCTTCCGTTTATGGCTACACCTTC. Translating gives CASSLALASVYGYTF.

This clonotype came up many times. V and J are TRBV5-1 and TRBJ2-3; D call uncertain. This CDR3 spans 14 amino acids. Between the trimmed V and J ends, which lost 3 bases and 0 bases, there was a span of 8 bases. Germline-derived CDR1 and CDR2 are SGHRS and YFSETQ. The CDR3 loop is CASSSQRSTDTQYF. CDR3 coding DNA: TGCGCCAGCAGCTCGCAGAGGAGCACAGATACGCAGTATTTT.

Concerning this clonotype itself: The germline gene is not matched at one end of the junction; a read error may be the cause. This rearrangement joins TRBV5-1 to TRBJ2-5; tentatively, D is TRBD2 (5 bases). Germline CDR1 is SGHRS and CDR2 is YFSETQ. CDR3 size: 14 residues. The CDR3 bases are TGTGCCAGCAGCGTCACGCCGGGACAAGAGACCCAGTACTTC. It codes for CASSVTPGQETQYF.

The genes are TRBV20-1 and TRBJ1-3; D gene ambiguous. Germline values: CDR1 DFQATT, CDR2 SNEGSKA (reference sequence). The V end lost 6 bases, the J end lost 2 bases, and 14 bases lay between the germline ends. CDR3 length: 14 amino acids. The CDR3 region is CSADLRFPGNTIYF. The CDR3 nucleotides read TGCAGTGCCGACCTTAGGTTCCCTGGAAACACCATATATTTT.

The sample holds many counts of this clonotype. V usage is TRBV2 and J usage is TRBJ1-1, with D unresolved. The V gene's germline CDR1 is SNHLY and CDR2 FYNNEI. The V end lost 6 bases, the J end lost 0 bases, and 11 bases lay between the germline ends. CDR3 length: 14 amino acids. This chain's CDR3 is CASRGRPLNTEAFF. The DNA of the CDR3 is TGTGCCAGCAGGGGGAGGCCCCTGAACACTGAAGCTTTCTTT. Complete variable domain (other parts from reference TRBV2 and TRBJ1-1): EPEVTQTPSHQVTQMGQEVILRCVPISNHLYFYWYRQILGQKVEFLVSFYNNEISEKSEIFDDQFSVERPDGSNFTLKIRSTKLEDSAMYFCASRGRPLNTEAFFGQGTRLTVV.

This clonotype came up many times. The chain joins TRBV5-1 to TRBJ2-7; TRBD2 matches 8 bases. CDR3 length: 18 residues. V shed 1 base, J shed 2 bases, and the junction held 14 bases outside the gene matches. In germline, CDR1 is SGHRS, CDR2 YFSETQ. CDR3 amino acids: CASSLFPLGSGTTYEQYF. In DNA form, the CDR3 reads TGCGCCAGCAGCTTGTTCCCCTTGGGTAGCGGGACCACCTACGAGCAGTACTTC.

This clonotype was counted at least ten times. V and J are TRBV7-9 and TRBJ2-3, with D maybe TRBD1 (6 bases). Trimming left V 2 bases short and J 2 bases short, with 14 bases between. The CDR3 has 16 amino acids. The germline gives CDR1 SEHNR, CDR2 FQNEAQ (reference sequence). CDR3 residues: CASSLRDTMITDTQYF. The CDR3 DNA sequence: TGTGCCAGCAGCTTACGGGACACAATGATCACAGATACGCAGTATTTT.

This clonotype was seen at least ten times. This sequence joins TRBV20-1 and TRBJ2-7; 12 positions match TRBD2. The junction had 11 bases not matched to a gene; V was cut back by 2 bases and J by 0 bases. The CDR3 covers 18 residues. Germline V CDR1 and CDR2: DFQATT, SNEGSKA (reference sequence). CDR3 sequence (DNA): TGCAGTGCTAGACGCCCAGGACTAGCGGGATTTTCCTCCTACGAGCAGTACTTC. It yields the protein CSARRPGLAGFSSYEQYF.

There are many counts of this clonotype. The chain carries TRBV28 and TRBJ2-3; D gene unclear. CDR3 length equals 14 residues. Trimming shortened V by 3 bases and J by 4 bases, and 11 bases separated the two germline ends. Per the germline V gene, CDR1 is MDHEN and CDR2 is SYDVKM. The DNA of the CDR3 is TGTGCCAGCAGTTTCCGAGATTGGGCAGATACGCAGTATTTT. The encoded protein is CASSFRDWADTQYF.

This clonotype came up once. This sequence may be a read error, since a much larger clone differs from it by one base. A read error is likely, as this CDR3 ends without the conserved phenylalanine or tryptophan. V and J are TRBV27 and TRBJ1-5; D might be TRBD1 (5 bases). Trimming cost V 3 bases and J 6 bases, with 9 bases left between them. The germline gives CDR1 MNHEY, CDR2 SMNVEV (reference sequence). The CDR3 runs to 13 residues. CDR3 DNA: TGTGCCAGCAGTTTGGGGGAGGCTCAGCCCCAGCATCTT. This translates into CASSLGEAQPQHL.

In its sample, this clonotype was seen a few times. The chain carries TRBV28 and TRBJ2-7; D is perhaps TRBD1 or TRBD2 (5 bases each). Per the germline V gene, CDR1 is MDHEN and CDR2 is SYDVKM. The CDR3 is 18 amino acids. Trimming pared 6 bases from V and 0 bases from J, leaving 24 bases between. For the CDR3, the DNA is TGTGCCAGCAGCCCGGGACGGTTCTTGACCCTGAGCTCCTACGAGCAGTACTTC. This encodes CASSPGRFLTLSSYEQYF.

Points on this clonotype: One base separates it from a far larger clone, so it is likely a read error. The chain uses TRBV6-2 or TRBV6-3 and TRBJ2-5, with D unclear. The DNA end lines up better with TRBJ2-1; the J call may be wrong. Germline CDR1 reads MNHEY; CDR2 reads SVGEGT. CDR3 length equals 11 residues. The CDR3 bases are TGTGCCAGCAGTGTACGCAGTGAGCAGTTCTTC. This codes for CASSVRSEQFF.

This clonotype was detected ten times or more. V gene TRBV19 combines with J gene TRBJ1-1; D is possibly TRBD1 (5 bases). The germline CDR1 and CDR2 sequences are LNHDA and SQIVND (reference sequence). V lost 2 bases, J lost 5 bases, and 12 bases lay in between. The CDR3 loop spans 14 amino acids. This CDR3 is CASSIRHGGTEAFF. The DNA for the CDR3 is TGTGCCAGTAGTATAAGACACGGGGGGACTGAAGCTTTCTTT.

The V gene is TRBV3-1, the J gene TRBJ2-6; 15 bases match TRBD2. The junction had 7 bases not matched to a gene; V was cut back by 3 bases and J by 4 bases. The CDR3 consists of 19 residues. Germline CDR1 LGHDT, CDR2 YNNKEL (reference sequence). CDR3 sequence reads: CASSQPGLAGGTGANVLTF. Here the CDR3 DNA reads TGTGCCAGCAGCCAGCCTGGACTAGCGGGGGGGACCGGGGCCAACGTCCTGACTTTC.

In its sample, this clonotype was seen many times. This sequence joins TRBV20-1 and TRBJ2-7, with D possibly being TRBD1 (6 bases). Per germline, CDR1 DFQATT and CDR2 SNEGSKA (reference sequence). The CDR3 is made up of 14 amino acids. Trimming removed 5 bases at V and 0 bases at J, with 14 bases between. Here the CDR3 DNA reads TGCAGTGCTGCGAACCGGGACAACTCCTACGAGCAGTACTTC. Amino acids: CSAANRDNSYEQYF.

CDR3 sequence (DNA): TGTGCCAGCAGCTTAGGCAGGACCCACAATGAAAAACTGTTTTTT. It codes for CASSLGRTHNEKLFF. V is TRBV7-9 and J is TRBJ1-4; D is unresolved. The CDR3 contains 15 residues. The germline V gene has CDR1 SEHNR and CDR2 FQNEAQ (reference sequence). V lost 1 base, J lost 5 bases, and 11 bases lay in between.

In its sample, this clonotype was seen a few times. J is TRBJ1-6 and V is TRBV9, with D tentatively TRBD1 (6 bases). This CDR3 contains 12 residues. Between the trimmed V and J ends, which lost 3 bases and 12 bases, there was a span of 10 bases. CDR1 and CDR2 from the germline V gene are SGDLS and YYNGEE. This CDR3 reads CASSAYREPLHF. As DNA, the CDR3 is TGTGCCAGCAGCGCCTACAGGGAACCCCTCCACTTT.

The sample holds many counts of this clonotype. The chain links TRBV11-2 to TRBJ2-7; D perhaps matches TRBD1 (5 bases). V was shortened by 4 bases and J by 2 bases, with 18 bases between the two germline ends. Germline values: CDR1 SGHAT, CDR2 FQNNGV. CDR3 length: 16 amino acids. CDR3 sequence reads: CASSSLRARGPYEQYF. The CDR3 DNA reads as TGTGCCAGCAGCTCACTTAGGGCAAGGGGCCCCTACGAGCAGTACTTC.

The chain links TRBV6-1 to TRBJ1-5; D is ambiguous. With 3 bases removed from V and 0 bases from J, the gap between germline ends came to 9 bases. This CDR3 has 15 amino acids. Germline V gene lookup returns CDR1 MNHNS and CDR2 SASEGT. Here the CDR3 reads CASSDQSVSNQPQHF. Here the CDR3 DNA reads TGTGCCAGCAGTGATCAGTCGGTTAGCAATCAGCCCCAGCATTTT.

The chain is built from TRBV12-5 and TRBJ2-3; the D call may be TRBD1 or TRBD2 (6 bases each). This CDR3 region has 12 residues. The V end lost 8 bases, the J end lost 3 bases, and 9 bases lay between the germline ends. From germline, CDR1 is LGHNT and CDR2 FRNRAP. The CDR3 sequence is CASRGTTDTQYF. The CDR3 region has the DNA TGTGCTAGTAGGGGGACTACAGATACGCAGTATTTT.

This clonotype was seen ten or more times. V and J are TRBV28 and TRBJ2-7; possible D gene TRBD1, 7 bases. The CDR3 has 16 amino acids. The germline V and J ends were trimmed by 5 bases and 4 bases, with 21 bases remaining between them. Germline V gives CDR1 MDHEN, CDR2 SYDVKM. The chain's CDR3 is CASSPTGDGGRYEQYF. The DNA for the CDR3 is TGTGCCAGCAGTCCCACAGGGGATGGGGGGAGATACGAGCAGTACTTC. The full variable domain, in which reference TRBV28 and TRBJ2-7 provide the parts outside the CDR3, is DVKVTQSSRYLVKRTGEKVFLECVQDMDHENMFWYRQDPGLGLRLIYFSYDVKMKEKGDIPEGYSVSREKKERFSLILESASTNQTSMYLCASSPTGDGGRYEQYFGPGTRLTVT.

There are many counts of this clonotype. V usage is TRBV4-2 and J usage is TRBJ2-7, with D perhaps TRBD2 (6 bases). The CDR3 runs to 13 residues. Trimming removed 4 bases from V and 6 bases from J, with 13 bases in between. Germline values: CDR1 LGHNA, CDR2 YNFKEQ. The CDR3 sequence: CASSPRPEGEQYF. The CDR3 DNA reads TGTGCCAGCAGCCCCCGACCGGAGGGCGAGCAGTACTTC.

This clonotype was counted ten times or more. CDR3 loop: CASSPEKGSSYEQYF. CDR3 sequence (DNA): TGCGCCAGCAGCCCGGAAAAGGGAAGTTCCTACGAGCAGTACTTC. The J gene is TRBJ2-7, the V gene TRBV5-1; D uncertain. The V end was cut by 4 bases, the J end by 1 base, with 15 bases between. This CDR3 is built from 15 residues. From germline, CDR1 is SGHRS and CDR2 YFSETQ.

This clonotype was recorded at least ten times. The CDR3 here is CASSLTVGFTDTQYF. The CDR3 nucleotides are TGTGCCAGCAGCCTTACAGTGGGGTTCACAGATACGCAGTATTTT. The J gene is TRBJ2-3, the V gene TRBV7-2, with D hard to call. V shed 5 bases and J shed 2 bases, with 14 bases lying between them. The CDR3 spans 15 residues. Germline CDR1 is SGHTA and CDR2 is FQGNSA.